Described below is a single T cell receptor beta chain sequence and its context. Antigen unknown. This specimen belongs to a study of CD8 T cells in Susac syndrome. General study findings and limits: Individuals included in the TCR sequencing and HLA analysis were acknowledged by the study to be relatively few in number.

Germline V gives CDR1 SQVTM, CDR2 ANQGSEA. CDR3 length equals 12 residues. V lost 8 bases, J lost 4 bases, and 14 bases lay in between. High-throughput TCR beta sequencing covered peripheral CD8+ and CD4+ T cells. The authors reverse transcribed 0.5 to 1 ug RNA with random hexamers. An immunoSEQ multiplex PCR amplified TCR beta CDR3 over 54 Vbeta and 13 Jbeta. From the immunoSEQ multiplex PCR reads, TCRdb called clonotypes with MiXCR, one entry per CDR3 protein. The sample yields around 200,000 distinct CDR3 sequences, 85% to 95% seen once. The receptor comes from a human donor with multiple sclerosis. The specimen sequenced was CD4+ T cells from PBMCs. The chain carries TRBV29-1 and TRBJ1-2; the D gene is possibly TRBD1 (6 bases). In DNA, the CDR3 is TGCAGCTGTAGCGGAGGGGGCTATGGCTACACCTTC. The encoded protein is CSCSGGGYGYTF.